This T cell receptor beta chain was observed in a study of T-cell reconstitution after alpha-beta-depleted transplantation in children. Study-level findings and limits: Some patients' high day-60 TCRbeta diversity was traced to surviving recipient T cells and thymic progenitors. T-cell numbers and diversity one year post-transplant derived largely from freshly generated T cells. About two months after transplant, alpha-beta T cells reportedly came from several hundred expanded graft clones.

Unique molecular identifiers were incorporated when the TCRbeta library was constructed. TCRdb re-analysed the PCR reads in MiXCR, keeping a single row per CDR3 protein. Of about 600,000 distinct CDR3 sequences listed, roughly 13% were seen once; the top ten hold about 2.2%. Germline CDR1 SEHNR, CDR2 FQNEAQ (reference sequence). V lost 5 bases to trimming and J lost 0 bases, with 20 bases between them. The CDR3 length is 17 residues. This clonotype was seen a handful of times. Its matching antigen is unknown. Source: PBMCs, mostly from graft donor cells, taken 360 days after TCRalphabeta/CD19-depleted stem cell transplant. The TCR comes from a male patient younger than 18 who had a stem cell transplant for acute myeloid leukemia, so the T cells may come from the graft donor. The rearrangement uses TRBV7-9 and TRBJ2-7; D is perhaps TRBD1 (6 bases). The CDR3 region has the DNA TGTGCCAGCAGCCAAATTAGTCGGGACACCATCTCCTACGAGCAGTACTTC. Its translation: CASSQISRDTISYEQYF.